The 15 T cell receptor beta chains below come from one sample, sequenced in a study of T-cell reconstitution after alpha-beta-depleted transplantation in children listed by TCRdb under 2016. Library method: PCR. The data were produced on an Illumina HiSeq 2500. TCR libraries were prepared with molecular barcoding, using unique molecular identifiers to normalize TCRbeta repertoire quantification. The public reads were quality trimmed at Q25 with fastp and then assembled into clones with MiXCR by TCRdb, keeping productive beta chains. Rows are combined by CDR3 protein, so each entry shows the most common genes and DNA. For this sample there are over 550,000 distinct CDR3 sequences; roughly a tenth appear just once. The leading ten clones occupy about 4.3% of the sample. The starting material was PBMCs from the stem cell graft donor, obtained from the stem cell graft. The receptors come from a human donor who donated a stem cell graft to a child with acute myeloid leukemia.

The sample holds a few counts of this clonotype. The V and J genes are TRBV20-1 and TRBJ2-1; weak D call: TRBD1 (6 bases). The CDR3 is 14 amino acids. Germline V gene sequence: CDR1 DFQATT, CDR2 SNEGSKA (reference sequence). The V gene lost 5 bases and the J gene lost 4 bases, with 15 bases spanning the gap. The CDR3 DNA is TGCAGTGCTCCTTCGGTCACAGGGTACAATGAGCAGTTCTTC. Its protein is CSAPSVTGYNEQFF.

The sample holds a few counts of this clonotype. The chain links TRBV6-5 to TRBJ2-2, with a weak D call TRBD1 (6 bases). Germline CDR1 reads MNHEY; CDR2 reads SVGAGI. The CDR3 is 15 amino acids. V lost 4 bases to trimming and J lost 6 bases, with 15 bases between them. Here the CDR3 reads CASSSTTGNAGELFF. CDR3 bases: TGTGCCAGCAGTTCAACTACAGGGAATGCCGGGGAGCTGTTTTTT.

At least ten counts were recorded for this clonotype. The chain carries TRBV28 and TRBJ2-3; no reliable D call. This CDR3 is built from 14 residues. Germline V gives CDR1 MDHEN, CDR2 SYDVKM. V gave up 3 bases and J gave up 2 bases, with 9 bases separating them. Here the CDR3 DNA reads TGTGCCAGCAGTTTCCGTCCCAACACAGATACGCAGTATTTT. Encoded protein: CASSFRPNTDTQYF.

This clonotype was seen many times. V usage is TRBV3-1 and J usage is TRBJ2-1; D is uncertain. The CDR3 consists of 11 residues. The V gene lost 1 base and the J gene lost 8 bases, with 3 bases spanning the gap. The germline gives CDR1 LGHDT, CDR2 YNNKEL (reference sequence). The CDR3, as DNA: TGTGCCAGCAGCCAAGTCGATGAGCAGTTCTTC. It yields the protein CASSQVDEQFF.

Many counts were recorded for this clonotype. The J gene is TRBJ2-7, the V gene TRBV20-1; D is undetermined. This CDR3 region has 8 residues. Germline V gene data show CDR1 as DFQATT and CDR2 as SNEGSKA (reference sequence). V was trimmed by 7 bases and J by 9 bases, leaving 7 bases between them. In DNA form, the CDR3 reads TGCAGTGTATTGGGGCAGTACTTC. Amino acid sequence: CSVLGQYF.

The sample holds a few counts of this clonotype. The CDR3 DNA reads TGTGCCAGCAGCCCGGACGTGCGGAGCGGAGAGACCCAGTACTTC. It codes for CASSPDVRSGETQYF. This rearrangement joins TRBV28 to TRBJ2-5; D is perhaps TRBD2 (5 bases). CDR3 length: 15 amino acids. CDR1 is MDHEN and CDR2 is SYDVKM in the germline V gene. The V gene lost 6 bases and the J gene lost 4 bases, with 18 bases spanning the gap.

This clonotype was recorded a few times. V and J are TRBV10-3 and TRBJ1-2, with no clear D. Germline-derived CDR1 and CDR2 are ENHRY and SYGVKD. The ends were cut back, 7 bases at V and 2 bases at J, with 11 bases in the middle. The CDR3 is 13 amino acids. CDR3 sequence reads: CAITRTENYGYTF. CDR3 bases: TGTGCCATCACCCGGACGGAGAACTATGGCTACACCTTC.

The CDR3 here is CASSLRTPLQSNYGYTF. CDR3 DNA: TGCGCCAGCAGCCTAAGGACACCTTTGCAATCTAACTATGGCTACACCTTC. The V gene is TRBV5-1, the J gene TRBJ1-2, with D possibly being TRBD1 (5 bases). The V and J ends lost 4 bases and 0 bases respectively, with 19 bases between them. This CDR3 spans 17 amino acids. The germline CDR1 and CDR2 sequences are SGHRS and YFSETQ.

This clonotype was counted a few times. The chain is built from TRBV24-1 and TRBJ2-1; the D is unclear. The V and J ends lost 3 bases and 8 bases respectively, with 16 bases between them. CDR3 length equals 15 residues. Germline V CDR1 and CDR2: KGHDR, SFDVKD. The CDR3 loop reads CATSDVGVILHEQFF. CDR3 bases: TGTGCCACCAGTGATGTTGGCGTTATATTACATGAGCAGTTCTTC.

The V gene is TRBV7-2, the J gene TRBJ2-1; 9 bases fit TRBD2. Germline loops: CDR1 SGHTA, CDR2 FQGNSA. The CDR3 is made up of 17 amino acids. V lost 1 base to trimming and J lost 7 bases; unmatched junction nucleotides: 11. The CDR3, as DNA: TGTGCCAGCAGCTTAGTCGGCGCGGGAGGGCTGAGAAATGAGCAGTTCTTC. Residues: CASSLVGAGGLRNEQFF.

This clonotype occurred a few times. CDR3 loop: CASSLARGSLTYEQYF. In DNA, the CDR3 is TGTGCCAGCAGTTTAGCGAGGGGATCGTTGACTTACGAGCAGTACTTC. The rearrangement uses TRBV12-3 or TRBV12-4 and TRBJ2-7; D is tentatively TRBD1 or TRBD2 (5 bases each). With 0 bases removed from V and 4 bases from J, the gap between germline ends came to 16 bases. This CDR3 spans 16 amino acids.

This clonotype was observed at least ten times. V usage is TRBV5-5 and J usage is TRBJ2-7; 11 bases fit TRBD2. CDR3 length: 15 residues. The germline V gene encodes CDR1 SGHKS and CDR2 YYEKEE (reference sequence). With V trimmed by 5 bases and J by 2 bases, 6 bases remained unmatched. For the CDR3, the DNA is TGTGCCAGCAGACTCACTAGCGGGGGCACCTACGAGCAGTACTTC. Translated: CASRLTSGGTYEQYF. Together with reference TRBV5-5 and TRBJ2-7, the CDR3 gives the full variable domain: DAGVTQSPTHLIKTRGQQVTLRCSPISGHKSVSWYQQVLGQGPQFIFQYYEKEERGRGNFPDRFSARQFPNYSSELNVNALLLGDSALYLCASRLTSGGTYEQYFGPGTRLTVT.

There are many counts of this clonotype. The gene calls are TRBV12-3 or TRBV12-4 and TRBJ2-4; D gene uncertain. V lost 5 bases, J lost 5 bases, and 13 bases lay in between. The CDR3 is 14 residues long. The CDR3 DNA follows: TGTGCCAGCAGTCGTAGCTCTGGGGAAAACATTCAGTACTTC. This gives the protein CASSRSSGENIQYF.

This clonotype showed up just a few times. V and J are TRBV20-1 and TRBJ1-1; weak D call: TRBD1 (6 bases). Per germline, CDR1 DFQATT and CDR2 SNEGSKA (reference sequence). The CDR3 contains 15 residues. V was cut by 3 bases and J by 1 base, with 15 bases left in between. This CDR3 is CSARVEWTANTEAFF. CDR3 sequence (DNA): TGCAGTGCTAGGGTGGAATGGACAGCGAACACTGAAGCTTTCTTT.

This chain connects TRBV3-1 to TRBJ1-2; 8 bases line up with TRBD1. Germline CDR1 LGHDT, CDR2 YNNKEL (reference sequence). The ends lost 6 bases at V and 4 bases at J; junction bases unmatched: 4. This CDR3 comprises 13 residues. For the CDR3, the DNA is TGTGCCAGCAGACGGACAGGGCCCTATGGCTACACCTTC. It is translated as CASRRTGPYGYTF.